This T cell receptor (beta chain) originates from a study of blood T cell repertoires in COVID-19. Clones were sequenced by immunoSEQ multiplex PCR, and TCRdb holds only the in-frame ones, with some missing. The sample carries about 190,000 clones, 65% to 85% recorded once. V lost 5 bases to trimming and J lost 2 bases, with 15 bases between them. The CDR3 covers 15 residues. The V gene's germline CDR1 is MDHEN and CDR2 SYDVKM. This receptor was obtained from a woman aged 30 to 39 who had recovered from COVID-19. Sequenced: PBMCs or T cells enriched from blood (not recorded which). V and J are TRBV28 and TRBJ2-5; no clear D. The CDR3 DNA is TGTGCCAGCAGTGCCCCGGGTGAAGGTCAAGAGACCCAGTACTTC. It encodes CASSAPGEGQETQYF.